The next 32 T cell receptor beta chains were all read from a single sample in a study of blood T cell repertoires in COVID-19. Measured with immunoSEQ multiplex PCR; TCRdb has only the in-frame clones, and not every one. The sample consists of some 77,000 clones, roughly 76% of them appearing once. The sequenced sample consisted of peripheral blood. The source of these receptors is a woman aged 70-85 years with acute or convalescent COVID-19.

The chain is built from TRBV27 and TRBJ1-6; TRBD1 aligns across 7 bases. V lost 2 bases to trimming and J lost 0 bases; unmatched junction nucleotides: 7. The CDR3 totals 18 residues. Germline-derived CDR1 and CDR2 are MNHEY and SMNVEV (reference sequence). The CDR3 bases are TGTGCCAGCAGTTTAAGGCCAGGGGGAGTCTCCTATAATTCACCCCTCCACTTT. Translated, it gives CASSLRPGGVSYNSPLHF.

This clone showed up just once. The chain employs TRBV5-1 and TRBJ2-1, with D possibly TRBD2 on 7 matching bases. The CDR3 runs to 14 residues. Per the germline V gene, CDR1 is SGHRS and CDR2 is YFSETQ. Trimming cost V 4 bases and J 9 bases, with 17 bases left between them. CDR3 DNA sequence: TGCGCCAGCAGCCCCTGGGGGGGGCTTAGTGAGCAGTTCTTC. It is translated as CASSPWGGLSEQFF.

The gene calls are TRBV6-2 or TRBV6-3 and TRBJ2-3; D is ambiguous. CDR3 length: 13 amino acids. Trimming shortened V by 2 bases and J by 4 bases, and 7 bases separated the two germline ends. Germline assignment: CDR1 MNHEY and CDR2 SVGEGT. The CDR3, as DNA: TGTGCCAGCAGTTACCACCCGGCAGATACGCAGTATTTT. The encoded protein is CASSYHPADTQYF.

The J gene is TRBJ1-4, the V gene TRBV19, with a weak D call TRBD1 (6 bases). Germline V gene sequence: CDR1 LNHDA, CDR2 SQIVND (reference sequence). The ends were cut back, 9 bases at V and 3 bases at J, with 20 bases in the middle. This CDR3 has 16 residues. CDR3: CARNRVFPLSNEKLFF. CDR3 bases: TGTGCCAGAAACAGGGTATTCCCCCTTTCTAATGAAAAACTGTTTTTT.

The rearrangement links TRBV27 to TRBJ2-5; 13 bases align to TRBD2. After removal of 6 bases from V and 5 bases from J, the junction contained 9 bases not matched to a gene. This CDR3 contains 16 residues. Germline loops: CDR1 MNHEY, CDR2 SMNVEV (reference sequence). In DNA, the CDR3 is TGTGCCAGCAGACCGGGACTAGCGGGACAAGGGGAGACCCAGTACTTC. This encodes CASRPGLAGQGETQYF.

Judged by abundance, this clone is hyperexpanded (1% or more). The J gene is TRBJ2-7, the V gene TRBV19, with TRBD1 as a possible D gene (6 bases). Trimming left V 5 bases short and J 2 bases short, with 13 bases between. Per the germline V gene, CDR1 is LNHDA and CDR2 is SQIVND (reference sequence). This CDR3 region has 14 residues. CDR3: CASSFSGTPYEQYF. The CDR3 DNA reads as TGTGCCAGTAGTTTCTCCGGGACACCCTACGAGCAGTACTTC.

The gene calls are TRBV28 and TRBJ1-5; no reliable D call. Trimming left V 3 bases short and J 5 bases short, with 5 bases between. This CDR3 is built from 12 residues. Germline V gene sequence: CDR1 MDHEN, CDR2 SYDVKM. CDR3 nucleotides: TGTGCCAGCAGTTTGCAGGATCAGCCCCAGCATTTT. Amino acids: CASSLQDQPQHF.

This chain joins TRBV18 and TRBJ1-2, with D possibly TRBD1 on 5 matching bases. Germline V lookup: CDR1 KGHSH, CDR2 LQKENI. Deletions cut 2 bases from V and 7 bases from J, with 14 bases between. This CDR3 region has 14 residues. The CDR3 DNA reads as TGTGCCAGCTCACCAGGGGTGGGGGACTCTGGCTACACCTTC. It yields the protein CASSPGVGDSGYTF.

The rearrangement uses TRBV25-1 and TRBJ2-7; possibly TRBD1 for D (6 bases). Trimming pared 3 bases from V and 0 bases from J, leaving 12 bases between. Germline V gene data show CDR1 as MGHDK and CDR2 as SYGVNS. The CDR3 has 15 residues. Here the CDR3 DNA reads TGTGCCAGCAGTGATTGGACAGTGAGCTCCTACGAGCAGTACTTC. Translating gives CASSDWTVSSYEQYF.

This chain joins TRBV6-5 and TRBJ1-2; D is perhaps TRBD1 (5 bases). Per the germline V gene, CDR1 is MNHEY and CDR2 is SVGAGI. The CDR3 is 16 amino acids. V lost 0 bases to trimming and J lost 0 bases, with 11 bases between them. The CDR3 DNA is TGTGCCAGCAGTTACTCGCGGGGGAGGGCTAACTATGGCTACACCTTC. Translation: CASSYSRGRANYGYTF.

This clone was counted between two and nine times. The rearrangement links TRBV28 to TRBJ1-2; D is possibly TRBD1 (5 bases). Germline CDR1 is MDHEN and CDR2 is SYDVKM. The CDR3 is 13 residues long. The V gene lost 2 bases and the J gene lost 7 bases, with 11 bases spanning the gap. The CDR3 here is CASSLKGSGGYTF. DNA of the CDR3: TGTGCCAGCAGTTTAAAGGGGTCGGGTGGCTACACCTTC.

This clone was observed a few times. CDR3 protein: CASSPQITDTQYF. CDR3 nucleotides: TGCGCCAGCAGCCCACAGATCACAGATACGCAGTATTTT. J is TRBJ2-3 and V is TRBV4-1; the D is unclear. The CDR3 length is 13 residues. CDR1 and CDR2 from the germline V gene are MGHRA and YSYEKL. With 4 bases removed from V and 2 bases from J, the gap between germline ends came to 7 bases.

In nucleotides, the CDR3 is TGTGCCAGCAGTTCCACAGGGAATAGCAATCAGCCCCAGCATTTT. Residues: CASSSTGNSNQPQHF. J is TRBJ1-5 and V is TRBV6-5, with D possibly being TRBD1 (6 bases). The CDR3 is 15 amino acids. Germline assignment: CDR1 MNHEY and CDR2 SVGAGI. Trimming pared 4 bases from V and 0 bases from J, leaving 10 bases between.

This clone has only one observation. This chain joins TRBV7-9 and TRBJ2-1, with 8 bases aligning to TRBD2. This CDR3 contains 14 residues. With 8 bases clipped from V and 7 bases from J, the junction kept 10 bases outside the gene matches. The germline V gene has CDR1 SEHNR and CDR2 FQNEAQ (reference sequence). The CDR3 nucleotides are TGTGCCAGCGACGGCGGGAGGTCCGGAAATGAGCAGTTCTTC. Amino acid sequence: CASDGGRSGNEQFF. Filled out from reference TRBV7-9 and TRBJ2-1, the complete variable domain reads DTGVSQNPRHKITKRGQNVTFRCDPISEHNRLYWYRQTLGQGPEFLTYFQNEAQLEKSRLLSDRFSAERPKGSFSTLEIQRTEQGDSAMYLCASDGGRSGNEQFFGPGTRLTVL.

CDR3 residues: CASSLEEFYGYTF. The CDR3 nucleotides are TGCGCCAGCAGCTTGGAAGAGTTCTATGGCTACACCTTC. The genes are TRBV5-1 and TRBJ1-2; D is undetermined. Germline assignment: CDR1 SGHRS and CDR2 YFSETQ. This CDR3 is 13 amino acids long. The V gene lost 0 bases and the J gene lost 4 bases, with 7 bases spanning the gap. The full variable domain, its missing parts supplied by reference TRBV5-1 and TRBJ1-2, is KAGVTQTPRYLIKTRGQQVTLSCSPISGHRSVSWYQQTPGQGLQFLFEYFSETQRNKGNFPGRFSGRQFSNSRSEMNVSTLELGDSALYLCASSLEEFYGYTFGSGTRLTVV.

This chain joins TRBV13 and TRBJ1-1, with 9 bases matching TRBD1. The V and J ends lost 4 bases and 7 bases, in that order; junction bases with no gene match: 7. This CDR3 has 14 residues. Germline lookup yields CDR1 PRHDT and CDR2 FYEKMQ (reference sequence). Here the CDR3 reads CASSYRDRVHEAFF. In nucleotides, the CDR3 is TGTGCCAGCAGCTACCGGGACAGGGTTCATGAAGCTTTCTTT.

This chain uses TRBV18 with TRBJ1-6, with a possible D match to TRBD1 (6 bases). Germline loops: CDR1 KGHSH, CDR2 LQKENI. V lost 3 bases to trimming and J lost 7 bases, with 10 bases between them. The CDR3 extends over 14 amino acids. The CDR3: CASSPGTTNSPLHF. In DNA form, the CDR3 reads TGTGCCAGCTCACCCGGGACAACGAATTCACCCCTCCACTTT.

In this sample, this clone turned up a few times. The V and J genes are TRBV3-1 (or the pseudogene TRBV3-2) and TRBJ2-7, with 12 bases identical to TRBD2. This CDR3 region has 14 residues. V shed 2 bases, J shed 7 bases, and the junction held 3 bases outside the gene matches. Germline V CDR1 and CDR2: LGHDT, YNNKEL (reference sequence). CDR3 sequence reads: CASSQSGTSGEQYF. The CDR3 bases are TGTGCCAGCAGCCAAAGCGGGACTAGCGGGGAGCAGTACTTC.

The chain combines TRBV30 with TRBJ2-7, with 10 bases lining up with TRBD2. With V trimmed by 0 bases and J by 4 bases, 12 bases remained unmatched. The CDR3 extends over 17 amino acids. Looked up from germline, CDR1 is GTSNPN and CDR2 is SVGIG (reference sequence). The CDR3 coding sequence is TGTGCCTGGAGTGTACCCCCTCGACTAGCGGGTAAGTACGAGCAGTACTTC. Encoded protein: CAWSVPPRLAGKYEQYF.

This clone was counted a single time. The chain carries TRBV4-1 and TRBJ2-7; 12 bases map to TRBD2. V gave up 0 bases and J gave up 3 bases; unmatched junction bases: 0. CDR1 is MGHRA, CDR2 YSYEKL, per germline. The CDR3 totals 15 residues. In DNA, the CDR3 is TGCGCCAGCAGCCAAGAGGGACTAGCGGGCTACGAGCAGTACTTC. It yields the protein CASSQEGLAGYEQYF.

This chain connects TRBV18 to TRBJ2-3; 8 bases agree with TRBD2. Losses at the gene ends were 1 base for V and 1 base for J; bases not matched to a gene: 4. Germline lookup yields CDR1 KGHSH and CDR2 LQKENI. The CDR3 totals 16 residues. The CDR3 nucleotides are TGTGCCAGCTCACCACTACATAGCGGGGGCACAGATACGCAGTATTTT. This codes for CASSPLHSGGTDTQYF.

The V gene is TRBV7-6, the J gene TRBJ2-7, with TRBD1 matching over 11 bases. CDR3 size: 17 residues. V dropped 0 bases and J dropped 2; count of bases not matched to a gene: 6. CDR1 is SGHVS, CDR2 FNYEAQ, per germline. For the CDR3, the DNA is TGTGCCAGCAGCTTAGCTCTCCCGGGACAGGGGGCCTACGAGCAGTACTTC. This translates into CASSLALPGQGAYEQYF.

This rearrangement joins TRBV27 to TRBJ1-2; D is unresolved. The CDR3 is made up of 16 amino acids. Trimming took off 4 bases at V and 0 bases at J, with 15 bases between the two ends. The V gene's germline CDR1 is MNHEY and CDR2 SMNVEV (reference sequence). In DNA, the CDR3 is TGTGCCAGCAGTTGGAGGGCTCCACTAGCTAACTATGGCTACACCTTC. It codes for CASSWRAPLANYGYTF.

V and J are TRBV9 and TRBJ2-1; D is possibly TRBD2 (5 bases). The CDR3 runs to 13 residues. CDR1 is SGDLS, CDR2 YYNGEE, per germline. V lost 1 base, J lost 5 bases, and 7 bases lay in between. The CDR3 loop reads CASSVRADNEQFF. The CDR3, as DNA: TGTGCCAGCAGCGTAAGAGCGGACAATGAGCAGTTCTTC.

V is TRBV7-8 and J is TRBJ2-2, with D uncertain. From germline, CDR1 is SGHVS and CDR2 FQNEAQ. This CDR3 contains 14 residues. Trimming pared 0 bases from V and 6 bases from J, leaving 8 bases between. The CDR3 nucleotides are TGTGCCAGCAGCTTAGCAGCCGGGTCCGGGGAGCTGTTTTTT. Amino acids: CASSLAAGSGELFF.

This clone has a single count. This sequence joins TRBV19 and TRBJ1-1; 7 nucleotides line up with TRBD1. The CDR3 consists of 15 residues. Germline lookup yields CDR1 LNHDA and CDR2 SQIVND (reference sequence). Trimming took 3 bases from V and 7 from J; bases not matched to a gene: 11. The CDR3 region has the DNA TGTGCCAGTAGTATCCCTGGACAGGCGGTCGGTGAAGCTTTCTTT. Its translation is CASSIPGQAVGEAFF.

The chain employs TRBV7-9 and TRBJ2-7, with D uncertain. The V end was cut by 5 bases, the J end by 5 bases, with 19 bases between. This CDR3 region has 15 residues. In germline, CDR1 is SEHNR, CDR2 FQNEAQ (reference sequence). The CDR3 nucleotides are TGTGCCAGCAGCCCCGGGTCTACGAAAGCCCACGAGCAGTACTTC. It codes for CASSPGSTKAHEQYF.

V gene TRBV18 combines with J gene TRBJ1-4; D call uncertain. V was cut by 2 bases and J by 7 bases, with 11 bases left in between. This CDR3 region has 14 residues. Germline-derived CDR1 and CDR2 are KGHSH and LQKENI. The CDR3 loop reads CASSPWTGIEKLFF. In DNA form, the CDR3 reads TGTGCCAGCTCACCATGGACGGGAATTGAAAAACTGTTTTTT.

CDR3 coding DNA: TGTGCCAGCAGTCAGAGCCAGGGGGTTCCAAACACCATATATTTT. It translates to CASSQSQGVPNTIYF. The V call is TRBV6-5, the J call TRBJ1-3; 7 bases map to TRBD1. Trimming took 5 bases from V and 6 from J; bases not matched to a gene: 10. The CDR3 spans 15 residues. Per germline, CDR1 MNHEY and CDR2 SVGAGI.

V usage is TRBV28 and J usage is TRBJ1-5; D unresolved. CDR1 is MDHEN and CDR2 is SYDVKM in the germline V gene. Trimming stripped 7 bases from V and 2 bases from J, with 15 bases between. This CDR3 has 15 residues. CDR3 protein: CASNWEVAGNQPQHF. DNA for the CDR3: TGTGCCAGCAACTGGGAGGTTGCGGGCAATCAGCCCCAGCATTTT.

This clone occurred once. V usage is TRBV18 and J usage is TRBJ2-1, with TRBD1 matching over 8 bases. CDR1 and CDR2 (germline): KGHSH, LQKENI. The CDR3 length is 14 residues. Germline trimming cut 2 bases from V and 6 bases from J; bases unmatched to any gene: 3. DNA for the CDR3: TGTGCCAGCTCACCAACGACAGGGGCCAATGAGCAGTTCTTC. Translating it yields CASSPTTGANEQFF. Full variable domain (missing parts from reference TRBV18 and TRBJ2-1): NAGVMQNPRHLVRRRGQEARLRCSPMKGHSHVYWYRQLPEEGLKFMVYLQKENIIDESGMPKERFSAEFPKEGPSILRIQQVVRGDSAAYFCASSPTTGANEQFFGPGTRLTVL.

The chain combines TRBV6-2 or TRBV6-3 with TRBJ2-7, with no clear D. Germline values: CDR1 MNHEY, CDR2 SVGEGT. There are 12 residues in the CDR3. Trimming shortened V by 2 bases and J by 6 bases, and 8 bases separated the two germline ends. DNA for the CDR3: TGTGCCAGCAGTTACGGAGTCGGCGAGCAGTACTTC. It specifies CASSYGVGEQYF.